This T cell receptor beta chain was identified during a study of CD8 T cells in Susac syndrome. Trimming took 1 base from V and 3 from J, leaving 9 bases between them. This CDR3 region has 14 residues. Germline lookup yields CDR1 SGHRS and CDR2 YFSETQ. An amount of RNA that ranged from roughly 0.45 to 1 ug was reverse transcribed with random hexamers. With immunoSEQ multiplex PCR, TCR beta CDR3 was amplified across 54 Vbeta and 13 Jbeta. TCRdb processed the immunoSEQ multiplex PCR reads anew with MiXCR; each CDR3 protein has one entry. The data contain more than 200,000 distinct CDR3 sequences, about 93% of them singletons.

V is TRBV5-1 and J is TRBJ2-3; the D gene is possibly TRBD2 (6 bases). The receptor was isolated from a human donor with multiple sclerosis. The sequencing input was CD4+ T cells from PBMCs. CDR3 sequence (DNA): TGCGCCAGCAGCTTGCGGGGGACGACAGATACGCAGTATTTT. Its translation is CASSLRGTTDTQYF.